This entry is about one TCR beta chain. What it binds is not known. MiXCR, run by TCRdb on the 5' RACE reads, gives a single entry per CDR3 protein. The sample lists about 240,000 distinct CDR3 sequences, over 9.5% seen once, with about 9.1% in the top ten. These data come from a study of identical twins. Regarding the study as a whole: Within twin pairs, the out-of-frame alpha sequences they shared showed excess low generation probability. Models, which agreed with sharing between unrelated individuals, nonetheless underestimated the out-of-frame TCR alpha sharing seen in monozygotic twins.

The V gene's germline CDR1 is SGHVS and CDR2 FQNEAQ. The V segment lost 5 bases and the J segment 2 bases; nucleotides outside the gene matches: 11. This CDR3 is 18 amino acids long. This chain uses TRBV7-8 with TRBJ1-3, with 11 bases identical to TRBD1. The material sequenced was memory T cells sorted from blood. The clonotype was recovered from a man aged 45-65 years in good health. The CDR3 nucleotides are TGTGCCAGCAGCAAAAGGCCGACGGGACAGGGGGCTGGAAACACCATATATTTT. Translated: CASSKRPTGQGAGNTIYF.